This T cell receptor (beta chain) was identified during a study of T cells expressing NK-cell markers. The overall study: Most of the eight sequenced donors were HCMV-seropositive; one was seronegative.

With the 5' RACE reads reprocessed, TCRdb shows one record per CDR3 protein and no DNA. Seen in this sample are 350,000 to 500,000 distinct CDR3 sequences; the ten most common clones hold approximately 7%. Germline V gene sequence: CDR1 SEHNR, CDR2 FQNEAQ (reference sequence). CDR3 length: 16 amino acids. This chain connects TRBV7-9 to TRBJ2-4. The sequence came from a woman aged 18 to 75 in good health. The specimen sequenced was blood T cells: a sorted CD56 or NKG2C T cell subset, CD4+ or CD8+ T cells, or bulk PBMC T cells (not recorded which). CDR3: CASSSRLTLAKNIQYF.